The following is a T cell receptor (beta chain) sequence with its context. The CDR3 length is 15 residues. The germline gives CDR1 MDHEN, CDR2 SYDVKM. The V segment lost 9 bases and the J segment 5 bases; nucleotides outside the gene matches: 16. These data belong to a study of blood T cells in healthy people across ages. With a J-beta primer mix and a sample-barcoded 5' primer, a second PCR ran about 7 to 12 cycles. A tag from a template-switch adaptor with 12 random nucleotides marked each cDNA molecule. Researchers report that each sample yielded at least 2.5 million CDR3-containing paired-end reads. TCRdb called the 5' RACE reads again in MiXCR, with one record for every CDR3 protein. The sample has over 700,000 distinct CDR3 sequences, just under 25% seen once; the top ten hold around 9.2%. These data were likewise used in another study, on T cells of mothers and their children.

The sample was blood. The TCR comes from a boy aged 5 to 17 in good health. The chain has TRBV28 and TRBJ2-7; 7 bases line up with TRBD1. CDR3 sequence (DNA): TGTGCCAGTAGAGGTCCCGAGACAGGGTTCGACGAGCAGTACTTC. It yields the protein CASRGPETGFDEQYF. Variable domain in full (rest from reference TRBV28 and TRBJ2-7): DVKVTQSSRYLVKRTGEKVFLECVQDMDHENMFWYRQDPGLGLRLIYFSYDVKMKEKGDIPEGYSVSREKKERFSLILESASTNQTSMYLCASRGPETGFDEQYFGPGTRLTVT.